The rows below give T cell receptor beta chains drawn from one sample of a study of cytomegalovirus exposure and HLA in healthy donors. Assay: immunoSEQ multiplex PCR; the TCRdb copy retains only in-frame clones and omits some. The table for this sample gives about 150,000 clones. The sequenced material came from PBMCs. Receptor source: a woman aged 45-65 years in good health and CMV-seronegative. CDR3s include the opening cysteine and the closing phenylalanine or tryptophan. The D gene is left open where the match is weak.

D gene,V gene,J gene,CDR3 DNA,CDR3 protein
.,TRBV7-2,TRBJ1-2,TGTGCCAGCAGCCTGACATCGTCCCCTAACTATGGCTACACCTTC,CASSLTSSPNYGYTF
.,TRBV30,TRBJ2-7,TGTGCCTGGGGGAGTGGAAGTTCCTACGAGCAGTACTTC,CAWGSGSSYEQYF
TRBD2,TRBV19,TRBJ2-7,TGTGCCAGTAGTACCCCAGCCCCTATAAGCGGGAGAACCTACGAGCAGTACTTC,CASSTPAPISGRTYEQYF
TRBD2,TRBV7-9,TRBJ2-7,TGTGCCAGCAGCCCTAGCGGGGCCCCCTACGAGCAGTACTTC,CASSPSGAPYEQYF
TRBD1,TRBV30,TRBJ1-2,TGTGCCTGGAGTGTAGAACAGGGGGGGGGCTACACCTTC,CAWSVEQGGGYTF
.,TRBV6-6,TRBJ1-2,TGTGCCAGCAGTCCCTCGGGTCTTACTAACTATGGCTACACCTTC,CASSPSGLTNYGYTF
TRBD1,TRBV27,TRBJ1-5,TGTGCCAGCAGTTTATTGTCGGGACAGGGCAATCAGCCCCAGCATTTT,CASSLLSGQGNQPQHF
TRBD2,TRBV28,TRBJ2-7,TGTGCCAGCAGTTTTCTCAGCGGGACCCGCTCCTACGAGCAGTACTTC,CASSFLSGTRSYEQYF
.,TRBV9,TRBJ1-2,TGTGCCAGCAGCGTAGTATCAGGCTCCGATGGCTACACCTTC,CASSVVSGSDGYTF
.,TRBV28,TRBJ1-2,TGTGCCAGCAGTATAACAGGACAGCTCATTACTAACTATGGCTACACCTTC,CASSITGQLITNYGYTF
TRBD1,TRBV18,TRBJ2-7,TGTGCCAGCTCACCGGATGGGACAGGGAACCTTAGGTACTTC,CASSPDGTGNLRYF
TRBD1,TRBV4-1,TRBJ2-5,TGCGCCAGCAGCCAGATTCTCCGGGACAGGAAAGAGACCCAGTACTTC,CASSQILRDRKETQYF
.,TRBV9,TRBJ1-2,TGTGCCAGCAGCGCCCCGGGACATCCTCTTCCGGACTATGGCTACACCTTC,CASSAPGHPLPDYGYTF
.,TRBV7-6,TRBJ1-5,TGTGCCAGCAGCCCATTGTCCAGGGGTAATCAGCCCCAGCATTTT,CASSPLSRGNQPQHF
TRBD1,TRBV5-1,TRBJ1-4,TGCGCCAGCAGCTGGGACAGTAATGAAAAACTGTTTTTT,CASSWDSNEKLFF
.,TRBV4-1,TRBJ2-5,TGCGCCAGCAGCCAAGAGGGCAGTCAAGAGACCCAGTACTTC,CASSQEGSQETQYF
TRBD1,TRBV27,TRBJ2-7,TGTGCCAGCAGTTTAGTCGGGACAGGAGCGGGCGAGCAGTACTTC,CASSLVGTGAGEQYF
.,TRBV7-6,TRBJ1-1,TGTGCCAGCAGCTTATCCCATTGGAACACTGAAGCTTTCTTT,CASSLSHWNTEAFF
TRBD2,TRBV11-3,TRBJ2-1,TGTGCCAGCAGCATTAGCGGGGGCCGGTACAATGAGCAGTTCTTC,CASSISGGRYNEQFF
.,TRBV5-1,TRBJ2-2,TGCGCCAGCAGCGCCGGGACACTGAACACCGGGGAGCTGTTTTTT,CASSAGTLNTGELFF
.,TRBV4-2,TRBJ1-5,TGTGCCAGCAGCCAACCTGGCAGCAATCAGCCCCAGCATTTT,CASSQPGSNQPQHF
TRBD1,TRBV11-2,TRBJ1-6,TGTGCCAGCAGCCTAAACAGGGGGAGCTCCTATAATTCACCCCTCCACTTT,CASSLNRGSSYNSPLHF